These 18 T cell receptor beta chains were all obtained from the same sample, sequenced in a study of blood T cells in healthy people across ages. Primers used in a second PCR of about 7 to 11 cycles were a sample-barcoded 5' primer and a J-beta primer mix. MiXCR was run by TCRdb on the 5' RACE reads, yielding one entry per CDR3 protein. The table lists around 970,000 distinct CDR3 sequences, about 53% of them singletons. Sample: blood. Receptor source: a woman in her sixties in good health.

The CDR3 sequence: CASSQTNVDYNEQFF. The CDR3 DNA sequence: TGTGCCAGCAGCCAAACCAACGTGGACTACAATGAGCAGTTCTTC. The rearrangement joins TRBV3-1 to TRBJ2-1; D not certain. Germline CDR1 and CDR2: LGHDT and YNNKEL (reference sequence). The V gene lost 2 bases and the J gene lost 3 bases, with 11 bases spanning the gap. This CDR3 has 15 residues.

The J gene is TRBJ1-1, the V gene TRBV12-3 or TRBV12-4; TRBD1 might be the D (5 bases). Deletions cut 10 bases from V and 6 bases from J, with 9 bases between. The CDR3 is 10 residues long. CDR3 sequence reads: CATGASEAFF. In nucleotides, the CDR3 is TGTGCCACCGGGGCTTCTGAAGCTTTCTTT.

CDR3 bases: TGTGCCAGTGGGGGCTTTGATAATGAAAAACTGTTTTTT. Protein product: CASGGFDNEKLFF. This chain uses TRBV10-3 with TRBJ1-4, with D possibly being TRBD1 (6 bases). V was cut by 10 bases and J by 4 bases, with 13 bases left in between. Germline loops: CDR1 ENHRY, CDR2 SYGVKD. The CDR3 sequence is 13 residues long.

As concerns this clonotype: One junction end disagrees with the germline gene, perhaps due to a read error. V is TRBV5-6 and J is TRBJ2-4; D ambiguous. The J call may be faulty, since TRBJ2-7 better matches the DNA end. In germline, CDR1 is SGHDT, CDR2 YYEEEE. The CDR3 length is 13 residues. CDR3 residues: CACRGRAYYEQYF. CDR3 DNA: TGTGCCTGCAGAGGTAGGGCCTACTACGAGCAGTACTTC.

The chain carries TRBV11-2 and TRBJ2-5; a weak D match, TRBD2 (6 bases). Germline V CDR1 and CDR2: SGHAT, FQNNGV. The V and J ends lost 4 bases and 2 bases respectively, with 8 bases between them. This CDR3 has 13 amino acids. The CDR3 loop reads CASSWGVQETQYF. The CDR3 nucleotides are TGTGCCAGCAGCTGGGGGGTGCAAGAGACCCAGTACTTC.

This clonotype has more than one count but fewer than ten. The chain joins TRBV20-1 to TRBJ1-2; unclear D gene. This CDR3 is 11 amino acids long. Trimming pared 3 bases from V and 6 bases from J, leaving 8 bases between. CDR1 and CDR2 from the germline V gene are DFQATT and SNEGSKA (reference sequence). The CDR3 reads CSARYRNGYTF. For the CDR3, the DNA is TGCAGTGCTAGGTACAGAAATGGCTACACCTTC.

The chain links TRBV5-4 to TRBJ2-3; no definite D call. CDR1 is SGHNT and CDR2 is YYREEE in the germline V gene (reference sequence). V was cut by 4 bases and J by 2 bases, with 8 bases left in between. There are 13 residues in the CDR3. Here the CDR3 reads CASSGPVTDTQYF. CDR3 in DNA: TGTGCCAGCAGCGGCCCCGTCACAGATACGCAGTATTTT.

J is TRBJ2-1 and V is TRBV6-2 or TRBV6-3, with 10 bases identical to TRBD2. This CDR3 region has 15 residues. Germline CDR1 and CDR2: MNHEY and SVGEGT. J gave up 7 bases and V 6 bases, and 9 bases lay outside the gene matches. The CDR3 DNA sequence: TGTGCCAGCAGAAGAACCGGGACTAGCGTGAATGAGCAGTTCTTC. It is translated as CASRRTGTSVNEQFF.

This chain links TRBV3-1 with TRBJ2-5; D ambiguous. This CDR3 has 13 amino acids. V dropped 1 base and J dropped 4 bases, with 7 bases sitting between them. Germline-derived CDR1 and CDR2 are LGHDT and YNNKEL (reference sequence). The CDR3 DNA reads TGTGCCAGCAGCCAAGGGTTTTCAGAGACCCAGTACTTC. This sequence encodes CASSQGFSETQYF.

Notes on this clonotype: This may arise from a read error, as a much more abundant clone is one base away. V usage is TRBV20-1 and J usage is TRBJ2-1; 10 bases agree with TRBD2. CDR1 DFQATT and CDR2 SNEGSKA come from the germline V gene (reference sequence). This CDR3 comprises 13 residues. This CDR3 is CGARAGGYSEQFF. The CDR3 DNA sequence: TGCGGTGCTAGAGCGGGAGGGTATAGTGAGCAGTTCTTC.

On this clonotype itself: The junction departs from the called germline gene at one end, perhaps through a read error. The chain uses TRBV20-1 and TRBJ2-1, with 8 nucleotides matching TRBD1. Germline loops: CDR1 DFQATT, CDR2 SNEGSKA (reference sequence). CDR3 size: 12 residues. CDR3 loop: CRASRGRIEQFF. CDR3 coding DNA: TGCAGGGCTAGCAGGGGGCGTATTGAGCAGTTCTTC.

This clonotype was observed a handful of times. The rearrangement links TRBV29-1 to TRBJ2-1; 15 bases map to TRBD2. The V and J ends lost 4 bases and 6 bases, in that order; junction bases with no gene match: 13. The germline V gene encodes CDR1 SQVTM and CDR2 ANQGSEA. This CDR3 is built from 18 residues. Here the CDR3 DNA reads TGCAGCGTTGTTATTCGGACTAGCGGGAGGGCCACGGCCAATGAGCAGTTCTTC. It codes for CSVVIRTSGRATANEQFF.

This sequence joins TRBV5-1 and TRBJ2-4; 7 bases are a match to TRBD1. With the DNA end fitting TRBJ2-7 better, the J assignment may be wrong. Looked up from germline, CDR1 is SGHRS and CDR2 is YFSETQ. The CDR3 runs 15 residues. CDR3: CASSTGTALPYEQYF. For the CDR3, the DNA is TGCGCCAGCAGCACCGGGACAGCCCTACCCTACGAGCAGTACTTC.

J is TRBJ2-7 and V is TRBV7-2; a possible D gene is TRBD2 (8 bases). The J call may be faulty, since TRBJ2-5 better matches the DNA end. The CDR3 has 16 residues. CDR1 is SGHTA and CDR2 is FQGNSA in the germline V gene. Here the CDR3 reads CASSLRPGGGMETQYF. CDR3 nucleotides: TGTGCCAGCAGCTTAAGGCCGGGAGGGGGCATGGAGACCCAGTACTTC.

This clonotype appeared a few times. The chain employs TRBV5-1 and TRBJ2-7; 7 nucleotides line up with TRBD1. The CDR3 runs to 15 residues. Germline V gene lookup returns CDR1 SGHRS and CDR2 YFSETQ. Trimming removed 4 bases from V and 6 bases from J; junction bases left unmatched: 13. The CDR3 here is CASSPSGTAHREQYF. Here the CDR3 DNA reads TGCGCCAGCAGCCCCTCAGGGACAGCTCACCGCGAGCAGTACTTC.

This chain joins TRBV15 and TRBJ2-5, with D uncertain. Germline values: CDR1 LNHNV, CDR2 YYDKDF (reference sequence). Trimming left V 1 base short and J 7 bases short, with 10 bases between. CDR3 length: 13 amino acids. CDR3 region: CATSRVPGVTQYF. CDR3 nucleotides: TGTGCCACCAGCAGAGTTCCAGGTGTGACCCAGTACTTC.

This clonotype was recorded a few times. The CDR3 DNA reads as TGTGCCAGCTCGGGCACCCCCTACGAGCAGTACTTC. Residues: CASSGTPYEQYF. The chain is built from TRBV12-3 or TRBV12-4 and TRBJ2-7; unclear D gene. This CDR3 has 12 amino acids. Trimming stripped 8 bases from V and 2 bases from J, with 10 bases between.

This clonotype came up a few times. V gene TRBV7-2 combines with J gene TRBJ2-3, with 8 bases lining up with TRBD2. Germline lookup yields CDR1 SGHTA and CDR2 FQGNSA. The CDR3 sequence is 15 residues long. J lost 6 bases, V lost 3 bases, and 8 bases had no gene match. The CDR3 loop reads CASSFARRLADTQYF. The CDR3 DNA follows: TGTGCCAGCAGCTTTGCGCGGCGACTAGCGGATACGCAGTATTTT.